The clone carrying this T cell receptor beta chain was counted at least ten times. Its specificity is unknown. This specimen comes from a study of T cell repertoires in cytomegalovirus infection. Turning to the study itself: Public TCR beta signature analysis indicated the presence of both CMV infection and matching HLA type.

V was clipped by 5 bases and J by 4 bases, with 15 bases between them. The CDR3 extends over 15 amino acids. CDR1 and CDR2 (germline): SGHNT, YENEEA. Study-level points and caveats: The ex vivo response was dominated by HLA-C-restricted CMV-specific TCR beta clonotypes. The cumulative frequency of public TCR beta families distinguished individuals who carried CMV together with the relevant HLA.

TCRdb called the reads again in MiXCR, with one record for every CDR3 protein. The table lists 350,000 to 550,000 distinct CDR3 sequences, roughly 30% of them singletons. Sequenced: PBMCs. The source is a human donor in good health (CMV status not recorded). Some clones in this sample may be carry-over from other donors' samples. The rearrangement links TRBV11-3 to TRBJ2-1, with D possibly TRBD1 on 7 matching bases. The CDR3 region has the DNA TGTGCCAGCAGCAACTTCAGGGGGGCTTACAATGAGCAGTTCTTC. Translated: CASSNFRGAYNEQFF.